This T cell receptor beta chain was identified during a study of blood T cells in healthy people across ages. Study-level findings and limits: Whereas aged donors had fewer naive CD4+ cells, long-lived donors had more of them and higher diversity.

Germline V gene data show CDR1 as SNHLY and CDR2 as FYNNEI. The ends were cut back, 7 bases at V and 3 bases at J, with 10 bases in the middle. The CDR3 loop spans 13 amino acids. As for this clonotype: Its antigen is unidentified.

Together with a sample-barcoded 5' primer, a J-beta primer mix was included in a second PCR lasting roughly 6 to 12 cycles. TCRdb re-derived calls from the 5' RACE reads in MiXCR, one entry per CDR3 protein. The sample includes hundreds of thousands of distinct CDR3 sequences, around 48% of them seen just once. The sequenced material came from blood. The clonotype originates from a man younger than 40 in good health. The rearrangement joins TRBV2 to TRBJ1-5; tentatively, D is TRBD1 (6 bases). Here the CDR3 reads CASMTGLNQPQHF. Here the CDR3 DNA reads TGTGCCAGCATGACAGGCCTCAATCAGCCCCAGCATTTT.